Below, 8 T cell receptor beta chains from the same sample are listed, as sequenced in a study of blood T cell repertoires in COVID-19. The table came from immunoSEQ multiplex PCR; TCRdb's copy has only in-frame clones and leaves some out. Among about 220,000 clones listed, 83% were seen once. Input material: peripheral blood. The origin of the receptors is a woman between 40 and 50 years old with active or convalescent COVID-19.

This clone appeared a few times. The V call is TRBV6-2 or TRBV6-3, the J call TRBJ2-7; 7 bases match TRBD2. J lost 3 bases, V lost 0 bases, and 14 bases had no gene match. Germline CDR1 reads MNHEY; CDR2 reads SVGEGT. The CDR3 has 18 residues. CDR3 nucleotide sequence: TGTGCCAGCAGTTACTCGATAACGGGACTATCCTCCGACTACGAGCAGTACTTC. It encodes CASSYSITGLSSDYEQYF.

CDR3 protein: CAWGRSYEQYF. For the CDR3, the DNA is TGTGCCTGGGGCCGGAGCTACGAGCAGTACTTC. The V call is TRBV30, the J call TRBJ2-7; D is unclear. Germline V lookup: CDR1 GTSNPN, CDR2 SVGIG (reference sequence). This CDR3 comprises 11 residues. Trimming pared 5 bases from V and 3 bases from J, leaving 8 bases between.

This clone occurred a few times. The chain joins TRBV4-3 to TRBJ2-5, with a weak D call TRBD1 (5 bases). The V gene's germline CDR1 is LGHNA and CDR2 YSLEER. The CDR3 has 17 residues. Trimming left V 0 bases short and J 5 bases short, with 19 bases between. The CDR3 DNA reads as TGCGCCAGCAGCCAAGATATCTCCAGGGCCCTCGGTGAGACCCAGTACTTC. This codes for CASSQDISRALGETQYF.

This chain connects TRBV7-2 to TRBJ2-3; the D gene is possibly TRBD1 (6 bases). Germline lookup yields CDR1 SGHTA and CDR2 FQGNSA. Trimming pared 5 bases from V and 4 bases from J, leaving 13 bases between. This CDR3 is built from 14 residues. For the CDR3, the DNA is TGTGCCAGCAGCCCAGGGGTCCCCCCAGATACGCAGTATTTT. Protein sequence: CASSPGVPPDTQYF.

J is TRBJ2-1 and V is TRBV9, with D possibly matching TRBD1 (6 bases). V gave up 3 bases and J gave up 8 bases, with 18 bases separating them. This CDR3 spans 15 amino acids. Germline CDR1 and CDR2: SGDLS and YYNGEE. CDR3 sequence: CASSAWDTSLDEQFF. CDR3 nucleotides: TGTGCCAGCAGCGCCTGGGACACCAGCTTGGATGAGCAGTTCTTC.

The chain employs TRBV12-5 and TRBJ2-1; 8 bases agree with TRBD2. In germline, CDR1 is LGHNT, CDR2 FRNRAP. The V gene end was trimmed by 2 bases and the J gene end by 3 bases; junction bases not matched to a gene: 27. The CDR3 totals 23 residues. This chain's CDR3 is CASGLSPGEPPQRGRNYYNEQFF. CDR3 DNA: TGTGCTAGTGGTTTGTCCCCCGGAGAGCCCCCGCAGCGGGGGAGAAACTACTACAATGAGCAGTTCTTC.

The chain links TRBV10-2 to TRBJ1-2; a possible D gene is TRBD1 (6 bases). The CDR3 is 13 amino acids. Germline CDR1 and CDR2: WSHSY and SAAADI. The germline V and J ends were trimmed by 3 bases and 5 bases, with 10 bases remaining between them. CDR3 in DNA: TGCGCCAGCAGTGATAGGACAGCTTATGGCTACACCTTC. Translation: CASSDRTAYGYTF.

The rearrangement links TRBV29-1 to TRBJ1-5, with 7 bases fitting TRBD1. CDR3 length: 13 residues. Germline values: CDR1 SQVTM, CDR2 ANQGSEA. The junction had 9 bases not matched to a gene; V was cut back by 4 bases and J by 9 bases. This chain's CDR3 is CSVASGTDLPQHF. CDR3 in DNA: TGCAGCGTTGCCTCCGGGACAGATTTGCCCCAGCATTTT.